The clone carrying this T cell receptor beta chain was seen only once. The CDR3 is 16 amino acids. Per germline, CDR1 MRHNA and CDR2 SNTAGT. Trimming shortened V by 0 bases and J by 5 bases, and 14 bases separated the two germline ends. The data originate from a study of blood T cell repertoires in COVID-19. Study summary: Samples representing acute and convalescent COVID-19 were sourced from the United States, Italy and Spain. PBMCs, B-cell-depleted T cells, or T cells were the source of the cDNA or gDNA that made up the material.

The authors' processing: Counts of nucleated cells, estimated from reference gene primer amplification, were obtained. Data came from immunoSEQ multiplex PCR; TCRdb stores just in-frame clones and leaves some out. The V and J calls and clone size come from that table; D and trimming were worked out from the DNA. The sample holds 200,000 to 250,000 clones, 80% to 90% seen once. The chain uses TRBV6-4 and TRBJ1-5; D unresolved. The TCR was taken from a man aged 35 to 55 with acute or convalescent COVID-19. Sequencing was done on a sample of peripheral blood. The CDR3 loop is CASSDSTVQIYQPQHF. DNA for the CDR3: TGTGCCAGCAGTGACTCAACCGTCCAGATTTATCAGCCCCAGCATTTT.